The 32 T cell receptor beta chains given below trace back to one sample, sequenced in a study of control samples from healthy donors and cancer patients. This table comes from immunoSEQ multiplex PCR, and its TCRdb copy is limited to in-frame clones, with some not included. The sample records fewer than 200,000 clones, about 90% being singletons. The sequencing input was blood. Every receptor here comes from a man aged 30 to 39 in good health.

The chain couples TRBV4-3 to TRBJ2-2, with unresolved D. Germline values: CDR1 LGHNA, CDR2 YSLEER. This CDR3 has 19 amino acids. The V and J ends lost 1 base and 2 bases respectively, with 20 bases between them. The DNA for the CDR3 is TGCGCCAGCAGCCAAGTCGTAATGGGCCCCCCATCAAACACCGGGGAGCTGTTTTTT. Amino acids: CASSQVVMGPPSNTGELFF.

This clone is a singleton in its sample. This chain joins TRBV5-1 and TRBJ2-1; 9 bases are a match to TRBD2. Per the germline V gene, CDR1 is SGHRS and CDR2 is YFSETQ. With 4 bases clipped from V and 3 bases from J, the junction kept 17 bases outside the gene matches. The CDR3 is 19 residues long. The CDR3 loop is CASSRLAGTIRYNYNEQFF. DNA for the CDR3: TGCGCCAGCAGCCGCCTAGCGGGGACCATTCGATACAACTACAATGAGCAGTTCTTC.

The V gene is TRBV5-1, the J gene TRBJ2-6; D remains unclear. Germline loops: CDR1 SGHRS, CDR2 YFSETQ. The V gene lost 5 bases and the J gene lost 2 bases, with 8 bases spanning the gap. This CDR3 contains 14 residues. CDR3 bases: TGCGCCAGCAGTGAGGCTGCTGGGGCCAACGTCCTGACTTTC. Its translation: CASSEAAGANVLTF. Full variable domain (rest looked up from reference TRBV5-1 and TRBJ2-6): KAGVTQTPRYLIKTRGQQVTLSCSPISGHRSVSWYQQTPGQGLQFLFEYFSETQRNKGNFPGRFSGRQFSNSRSEMNVSTLELGDSALYLCASSEAAGANVLTFGAGSRLTVL.

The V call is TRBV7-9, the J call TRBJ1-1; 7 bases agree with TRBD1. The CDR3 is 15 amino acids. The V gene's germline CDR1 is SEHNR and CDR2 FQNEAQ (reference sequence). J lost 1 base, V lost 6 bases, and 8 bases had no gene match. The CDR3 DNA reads TGTGCCAGCAGTTCCTGGGACAGAACGAACACTGAAGCTTTCTTT. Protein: CASSSWDRTNTEAFF.

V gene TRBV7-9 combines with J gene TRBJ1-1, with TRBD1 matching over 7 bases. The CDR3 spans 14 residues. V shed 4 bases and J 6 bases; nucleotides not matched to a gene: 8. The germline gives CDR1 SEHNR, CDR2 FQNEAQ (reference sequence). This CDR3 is CASSSRQGGAEAFF. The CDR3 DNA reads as TGTGCCAGCAGCTCGAGACAGGGTGGGGCTGAAGCTTTCTTT.

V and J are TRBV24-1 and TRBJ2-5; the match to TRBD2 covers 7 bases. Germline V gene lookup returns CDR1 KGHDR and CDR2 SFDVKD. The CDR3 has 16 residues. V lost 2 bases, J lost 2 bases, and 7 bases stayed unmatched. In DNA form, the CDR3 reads TGTGCCACCAGTGATTATAGGAGCGGGATTCAAGAGACCCAGTACTTC. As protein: CATSDYRSGIQETQYF.

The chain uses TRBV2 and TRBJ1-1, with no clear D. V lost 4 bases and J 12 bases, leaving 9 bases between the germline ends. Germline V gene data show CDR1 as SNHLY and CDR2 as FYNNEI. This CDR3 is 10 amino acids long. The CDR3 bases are TGTGCCAGCAGTGTGAGTGGGACTTTCTTT. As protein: CASSVSGTFF. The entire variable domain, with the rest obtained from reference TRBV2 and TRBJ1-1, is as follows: EPEVTQTPSHQVTQMGQEVILRCVPISNHLYFYWYRQILGQKVEFLVSFYNNEISEKSEIFDDQFSVERPDGSNFTLKIRSTKLEDSAMYFCASSVSGTFFGQGTRLTVV.

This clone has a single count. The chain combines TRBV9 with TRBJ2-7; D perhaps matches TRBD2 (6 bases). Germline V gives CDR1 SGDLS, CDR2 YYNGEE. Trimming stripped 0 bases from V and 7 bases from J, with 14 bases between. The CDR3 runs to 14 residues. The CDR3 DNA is TGTGCCAGCAGCGTAGGGTGGCGGGACCCGGAGCAGTACTTC. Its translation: CASSVGWRDPEQYF.

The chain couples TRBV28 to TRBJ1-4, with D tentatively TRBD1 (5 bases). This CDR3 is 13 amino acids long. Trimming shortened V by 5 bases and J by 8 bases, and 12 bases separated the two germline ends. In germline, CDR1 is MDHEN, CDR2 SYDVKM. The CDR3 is CASSPGGVEKLFF. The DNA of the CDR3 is TGTGCCAGCAGTCCTGGGGGGGTCGAAAAACTGTTTTTT.

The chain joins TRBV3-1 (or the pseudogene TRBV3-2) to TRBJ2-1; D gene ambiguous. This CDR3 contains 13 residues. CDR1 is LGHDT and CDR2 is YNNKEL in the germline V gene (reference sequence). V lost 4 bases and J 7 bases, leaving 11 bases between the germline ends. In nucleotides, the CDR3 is TGTGCCAGCAGCCTTCAAGCCGGTAATGAGCAGTTCTTC. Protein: CASSLQAGNEQFF.

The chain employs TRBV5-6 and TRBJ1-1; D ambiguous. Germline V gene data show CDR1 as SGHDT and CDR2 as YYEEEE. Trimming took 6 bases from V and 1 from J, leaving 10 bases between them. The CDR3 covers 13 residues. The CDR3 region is CASTPWGNTEAFF. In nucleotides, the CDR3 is TGTGCCAGCACCCCCTGGGGGAACACTGAAGCTTTCTTT.

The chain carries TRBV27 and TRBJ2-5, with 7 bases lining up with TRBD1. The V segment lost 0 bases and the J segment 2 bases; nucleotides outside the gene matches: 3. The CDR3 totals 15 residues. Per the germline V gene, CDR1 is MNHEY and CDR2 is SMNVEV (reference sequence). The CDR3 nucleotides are TGTGCCAGCAGTTTATCGATACAGGGGCAAGAGACCCAGTACTTC. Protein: CASSLSIQGQETQYF.

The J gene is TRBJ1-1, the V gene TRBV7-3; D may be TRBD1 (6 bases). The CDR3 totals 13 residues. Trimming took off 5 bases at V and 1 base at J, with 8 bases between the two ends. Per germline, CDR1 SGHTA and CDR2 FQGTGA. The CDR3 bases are TGTGCCAGCAGCCAGACAGGGAACACTGAAGCTTTCTTT. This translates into CASSQTGNTEAFF.

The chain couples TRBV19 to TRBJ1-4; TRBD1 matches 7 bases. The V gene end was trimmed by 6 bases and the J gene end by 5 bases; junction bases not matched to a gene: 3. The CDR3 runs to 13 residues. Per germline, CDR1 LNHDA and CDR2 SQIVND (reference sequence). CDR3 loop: CASRMTGNEKLFF. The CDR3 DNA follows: TGTGCCAGTAGAATGACAGGGAATGAAAAACTGTTTTTT.

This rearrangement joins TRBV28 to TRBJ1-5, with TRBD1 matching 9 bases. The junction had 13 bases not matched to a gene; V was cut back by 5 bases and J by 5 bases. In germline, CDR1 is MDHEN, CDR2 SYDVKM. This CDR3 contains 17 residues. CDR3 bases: TGTGCCAGCAGTCCCATCGAGCCGGACAGGGGAGATCAGCCCCAGCATTTT. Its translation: CASSPIEPDRGDQPQHF.

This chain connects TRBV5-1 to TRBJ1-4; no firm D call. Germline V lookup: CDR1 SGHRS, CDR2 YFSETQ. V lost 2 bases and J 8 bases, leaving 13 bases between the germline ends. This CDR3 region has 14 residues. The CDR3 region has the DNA TGCGCCAGCAGCTTTGGATCCGGGGTGGAAAAACTGTTTTTT. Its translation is CASSFGSGVEKLFF.

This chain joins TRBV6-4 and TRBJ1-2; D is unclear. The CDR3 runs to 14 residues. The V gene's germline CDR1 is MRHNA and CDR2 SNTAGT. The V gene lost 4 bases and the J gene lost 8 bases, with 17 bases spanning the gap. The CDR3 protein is CASSARAAGKGYTF. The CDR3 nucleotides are TGTGCCAGCAGTGCACGGGCCGCGGGAAAGGGCTACACCTTC.

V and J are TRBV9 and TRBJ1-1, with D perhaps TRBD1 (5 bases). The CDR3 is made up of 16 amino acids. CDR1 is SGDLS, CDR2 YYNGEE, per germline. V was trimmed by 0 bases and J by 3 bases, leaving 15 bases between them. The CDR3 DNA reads TGTGCCAGCAGCGTAGGGGATGGGGGGACGTACACTGAAGCTTTCTTT. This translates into CASSVGDGGTYTEAFF.

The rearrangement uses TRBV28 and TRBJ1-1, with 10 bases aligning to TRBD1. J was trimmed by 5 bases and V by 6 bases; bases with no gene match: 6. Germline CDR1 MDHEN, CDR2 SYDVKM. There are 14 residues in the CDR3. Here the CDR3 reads CASSRDRGGTEAFF. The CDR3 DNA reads TGTGCCAGCAGCCGGGACAGGGGAGGAACTGAAGCTTTCTTT.

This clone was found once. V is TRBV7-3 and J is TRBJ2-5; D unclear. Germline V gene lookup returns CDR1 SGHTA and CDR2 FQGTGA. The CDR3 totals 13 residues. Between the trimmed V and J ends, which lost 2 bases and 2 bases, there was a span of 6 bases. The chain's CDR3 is CASSLLVQETQYF. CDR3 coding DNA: TGTGCCAGCAGCTTACTAGTGCAAGAGACCCAGTACTTC. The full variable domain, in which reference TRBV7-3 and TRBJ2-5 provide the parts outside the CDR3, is GAGVSQTPSNKVTEKGKYVELRCDPISGHTALYWYRQSLGQGPEFLIYFQGTGAADDSGLPNDRFFAVRPEGSVSTLKIQRTERGDSAVYLCASSLLVQETQYFGPGTRLLVL.

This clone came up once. CDR3 sequence reads: CASSQPTGRNTEAFF. CDR3 nucleotides: TGCGCCAGCAGCCAACCGACAGGGCGGAACACTGAAGCTTTCTTT. The V gene is TRBV4-1, the J gene TRBJ1-1; 7 bases match TRBD1. CDR1 and CDR2 from the germline V gene are MGHRA and YSYEKL. V lost 2 bases and J lost 1; bases outside the gene matches: 4. The CDR3 runs 15 residues.

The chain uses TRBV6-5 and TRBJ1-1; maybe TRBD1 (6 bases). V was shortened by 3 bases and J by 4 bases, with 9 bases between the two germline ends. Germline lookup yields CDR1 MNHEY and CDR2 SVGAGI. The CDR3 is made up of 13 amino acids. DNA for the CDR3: TGTGCCAGCAGTTATGGACAGTTCACTGAAGCTTTCTTT. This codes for CASSYGQFTEAFF.

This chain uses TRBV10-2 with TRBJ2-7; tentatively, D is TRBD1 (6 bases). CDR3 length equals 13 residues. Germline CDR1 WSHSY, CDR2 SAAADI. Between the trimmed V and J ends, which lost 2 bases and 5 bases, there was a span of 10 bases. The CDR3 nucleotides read TGCGCCAGCAGTGAGACAGGGCTACACGAGCAGTACTTC. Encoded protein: CASSETGLHEQYF.

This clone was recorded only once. The CDR3, as DNA: TGCGCCAGCAGCCAAGAGGCCGGGACAGGGAACGGGGAGCTGTTTTTT. Its translation is CASSQEAGTGNGELFF. The V and J genes are TRBV4-1 and TRBJ2-2; 9 positions match TRBD1. CDR3 length: 16 amino acids. Trimming took 0 bases from V and 7 from J; bases not matched to a gene: 6. CDR1 MGHRA and CDR2 YSYEKL come from the germline V gene.

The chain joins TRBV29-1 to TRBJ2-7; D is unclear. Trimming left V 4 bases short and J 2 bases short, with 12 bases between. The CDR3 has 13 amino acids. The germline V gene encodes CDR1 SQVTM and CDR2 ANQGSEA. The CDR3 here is CSVGMKKAYEQYF. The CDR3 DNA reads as TGCAGCGTTGGTATGAAGAAAGCCTACGAGCAGTACTTC.

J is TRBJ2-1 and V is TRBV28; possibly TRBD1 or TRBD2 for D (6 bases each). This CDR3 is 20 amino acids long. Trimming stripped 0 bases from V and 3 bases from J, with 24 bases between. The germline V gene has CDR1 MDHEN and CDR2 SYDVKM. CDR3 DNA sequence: TGTGCCAGCAGTTTATGGCCCCTGGGGAGGAGGGGGAGCGGCTACAATGAGCAGTTCTTC. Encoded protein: CASSLWPLGRRGSGYNEQFF.

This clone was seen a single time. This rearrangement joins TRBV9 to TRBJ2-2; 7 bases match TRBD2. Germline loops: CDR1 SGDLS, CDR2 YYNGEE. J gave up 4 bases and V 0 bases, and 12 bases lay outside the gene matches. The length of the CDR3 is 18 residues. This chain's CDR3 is CASSVAKGGRSATGELFF. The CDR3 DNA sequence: TGTGCCAGCAGCGTAGCGAAGGGCGGGAGATCGGCCACCGGGGAGCTGTTTTTT.

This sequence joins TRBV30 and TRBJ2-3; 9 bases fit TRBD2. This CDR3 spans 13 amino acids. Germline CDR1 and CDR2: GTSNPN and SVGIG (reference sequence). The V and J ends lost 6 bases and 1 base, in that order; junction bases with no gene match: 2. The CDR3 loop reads CACKREGTDTQYF. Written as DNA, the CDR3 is TGTGCCTGTAAGCGGGAGGGCACAGATACGCAGTATTTT.

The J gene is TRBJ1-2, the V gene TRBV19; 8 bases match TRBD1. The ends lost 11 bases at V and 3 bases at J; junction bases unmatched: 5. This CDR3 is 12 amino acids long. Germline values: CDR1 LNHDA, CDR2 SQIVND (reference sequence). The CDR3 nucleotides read TGTGCCGTCAGGGGGCGTGACTATGGCTACACCTTC. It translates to CAVRGRDYGYTF.

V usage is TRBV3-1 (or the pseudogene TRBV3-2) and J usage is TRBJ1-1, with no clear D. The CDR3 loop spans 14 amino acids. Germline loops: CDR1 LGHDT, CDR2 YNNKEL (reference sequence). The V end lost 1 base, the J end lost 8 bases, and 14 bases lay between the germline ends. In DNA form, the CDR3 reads TGTGCCAGCAGCCAAGGGGAGGGTTCGGCCGAAGCTTTCTTT. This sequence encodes CASSQGEGSAEAFF.

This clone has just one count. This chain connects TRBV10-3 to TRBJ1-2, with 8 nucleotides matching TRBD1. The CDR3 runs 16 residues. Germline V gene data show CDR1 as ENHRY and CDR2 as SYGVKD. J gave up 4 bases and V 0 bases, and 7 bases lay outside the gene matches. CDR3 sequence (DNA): TGTGCCATCAGTGAGTCGACAGGGGTGGATCCCTATGGCTACACCTTC. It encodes CAISESTGVDPYGYTF.

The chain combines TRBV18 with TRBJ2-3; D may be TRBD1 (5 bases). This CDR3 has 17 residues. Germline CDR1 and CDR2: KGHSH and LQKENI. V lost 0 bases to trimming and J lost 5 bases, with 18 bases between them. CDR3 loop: CASSPPQGYLYGDTQYF. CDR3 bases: TGTGCCAGCTCACCACCTCAGGGCTATTTGTACGGAGATACGCAGTATTTT.